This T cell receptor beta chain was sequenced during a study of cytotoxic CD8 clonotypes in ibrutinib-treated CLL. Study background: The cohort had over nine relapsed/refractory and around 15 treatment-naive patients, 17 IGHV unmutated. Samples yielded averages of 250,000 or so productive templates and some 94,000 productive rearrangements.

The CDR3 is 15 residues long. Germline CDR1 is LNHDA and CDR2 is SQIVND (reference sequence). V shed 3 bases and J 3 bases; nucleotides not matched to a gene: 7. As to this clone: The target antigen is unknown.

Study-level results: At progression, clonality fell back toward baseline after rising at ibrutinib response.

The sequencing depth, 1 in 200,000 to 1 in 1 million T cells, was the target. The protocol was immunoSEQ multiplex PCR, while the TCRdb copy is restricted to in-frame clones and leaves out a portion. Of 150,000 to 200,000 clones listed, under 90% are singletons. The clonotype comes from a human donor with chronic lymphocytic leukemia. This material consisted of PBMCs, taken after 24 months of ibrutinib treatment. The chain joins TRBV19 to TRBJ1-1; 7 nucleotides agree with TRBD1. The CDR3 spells CASSIKARGDTEAFF. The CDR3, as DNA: TGTGCCAGTAGTATTAAAGCCAGGGGGGACACTGAAGCTTTCTTT.